The next 20 T cell receptor beta chains were all read from a single sample in a study of shared clonotypes between healthy human individuals. Sequenced by immunoSEQ multiplex PCR; TCRdb stores in-frame clones only, minus some. The sample comprises 2 million to 3 million clones, 80% to 95% of which are singletons, and roughly 0.39% rests with the top ten. Sequenced sample: naive CD4+ T cells from PBMCs. The subset is: CD45RA+ positively selected. These receptor sequences come from a man aged 18 to 35 in good health. Some clones in this sample may be carry-over from other donors' samples.

This clone has only one observation. The V call is TRBV7-2, the J call TRBJ2-1, with 14 nucleotides matching TRBD2. The V gene's germline CDR1 is SGHTA and CDR2 FQGNSA. This CDR3 is built from 18 residues. After removal of 5 bases from V and 6 bases from J, the junction contained 12 bases not matched to a gene. For the CDR3, the DNA is TGTGCCAGCAGCAAGGGACTAGCGGGAGCCGGTGGGGGCAATGAGCAGTTCTTC. It translates to CASSKGLAGAGGGNEQFF.

This chain joins TRBV4-1 and TRBJ2-2; TRBD2 aligns across 7 bases. V lost 1 base and J lost 6; bases outside the gene matches: 8. This CDR3 contains 16 residues. Per the germline V gene, CDR1 is MGHRA and CDR2 is YSYEKL. CDR3 amino acids: CASSQVVRGRSGELFF. In nucleotides, the CDR3 is TGCGCCAGCAGCCAAGTAGTCCGCGGGAGATCCGGGGAGCTGTTTTTT.

Regarding this clone: Distinct nucleotide sequences in the sample also encode this CDR3. The genes are TRBV18 and TRBJ2-5; 7 nucleotides agree with TRBD2. The germline V gene has CDR1 KGHSH and CDR2 LQKENI. This CDR3 has 14 residues. With 2 bases clipped from V and 2 bases from J, the junction kept 2 bases outside the gene matches. The CDR3 DNA follows: TGTGCCAGCTCACCAGGGAGGGGTCAAGAGACCCAGTACTTC. As protein: CASSPGRGQETQYF.

The rearrangement links TRBV7-3 to TRBJ2-1, with 11 bases aligning to TRBD2. V gave up 1 base and J gave up 6 bases; unmatched junction bases: 8. The CDR3 loop spans 17 amino acids. CDR1 and CDR2 from the germline V gene are SGHTA and FQGTGA. The CDR3 nucleotides are TGTGCCAGCAGCTTAATAAGCACTAGCGGGAGTGTCAATGAGCAGTTCTTC. Amino acids: CASSLISTSGSVNEQFF.

The CDR3 protein is CASRIRQGSSTGANVLTF. The CDR3 DNA reads TGTGCCAGTAGAATAAGACAGGGTAGTTCCACCGGGGCCAACGTCCTGACTTTC. The chain joins TRBV19 to TRBJ2-6; 7 bases align to TRBD1. CDR1 LNHDA and CDR2 SQIVND come from the germline V gene (reference sequence). The CDR3 has 18 amino acids. The J segment lost 4 bases and the V segment lost 6 bases, leaving 15 bases of the junction unmatched. The full variable domain, completed using reference TRBV19 and TRBJ2-6, is DGGITQSPKYLFRKEGQNVTLSCEQNLNHDAMYWYRQDPGQGLRLIYYSQIVNDFQKGDIAEGYSVSREKKESFPLTVTSAQKNPTAFYLCASRIRQGSSTGANVLTFGAGSRLTVL.

The chain carries TRBV19 and TRBJ1-4, with 8 positions matching TRBD1. Germline lookup yields CDR1 LNHDA and CDR2 SQIVND (reference sequence). Trimming removed 9 bases from V and 8 bases from J; junction bases left unmatched: 17. The length of the CDR3 is 16 residues. CDR3 amino acids: CASHPDRERRFEKLFF. The DNA of the CDR3 is TGTGCCAGCCACCCGGACAGGGAGCGACGTTTCGAAAAACTGTTTTTT.

The rearrangement joins TRBV7-3 to TRBJ2-6, with D possibly being TRBD1 (6 bases). Trimming cost V 2 bases and J 0 bases, with 14 bases left between them. The CDR3 is 18 amino acids. Germline-derived CDR1 and CDR2 are SGHTA and FQGTGA. CDR3 in DNA: TGTGCCAGCAGCTTATCAGGGGCTCCTAGCTCTGGGGCCAACGTCCTGACTTTC. This codes for CASSLSGAPSSGANVLTF.

V is TRBV9 and J is TRBJ2-3, with TRBD2 matching 9 bases. Germline CDR1 reads SGDLS; CDR2 reads YYNGEE. The CDR3 sequence is 19 residues long. Losses at the gene ends were 0 bases for V and 4 bases for J; bases not matched to a gene: 15. CDR3 sequence reads: CASSVGIQIAGEVPDTQYF. The CDR3 DNA sequence: TGTGCCAGCAGCGTAGGGATACAAATAGCGGGAGAGGTGCCAGATACGCAGTATTTT.

V usage is TRBV25-1 and J usage is TRBJ2-5, with D unresolved. Germline CDR1 is MGHDK and CDR2 is SYGVNS. There are 13 residues in the CDR3. V lost 3 bases to trimming and J lost 4 bases, with 9 bases between them. As DNA, the CDR3 is TGTGCCAGCAGTGATCCCCAGTTAGAGACCCAGTACTTC. Residues: CASSDPQLETQYF.

For this clone: The sample contains more than one DNA sequence encoding this CDR3. This sequence joins TRBV9 and TRBJ2-7, with TRBD1 matching 10 bases. CDR3 length: 14 residues. The germline CDR1 and CDR2 sequences are SGDLS and YYNGEE. The V and J ends lost 3 bases and 4 bases, in that order; junction bases with no gene match: 4. The CDR3 sequence: CASSATGGGYEQYF. The DNA for the CDR3 is TGTGCCAGCAGCGCGACAGGGGGCGGGTACGAGCAGTACTTC.

This chain joins TRBV6-1 and TRBJ2-5, with D possibly being TRBD1 (5 bases). The V and J ends lost 0 bases and 2 bases respectively, with 16 bases between them. Germline V gene sequence: CDR1 MNHNS, CDR2 SASEGT. CDR3 size: 17 residues. CDR3 amino acids: CASSEALWQGGQETQYF. For the CDR3, the DNA is TGTGCCAGCAGTGAAGCGCTTTGGCAGGGTGGGCAAGAGACCCAGTACTTC.

The rearrangement links TRBV12-5 to TRBJ2-3, with TRBD2 matching 11 bases. The CDR3 spans 15 residues. V trimming: 5 bases; J trimming: 6 bases; junction bases outside the gene matches: 7. The germline CDR1 and CDR2 sequences are LGHNT and FRNRAP. CDR3 in amino acids: CASGIAGGPSDTQYF. The CDR3 DNA is TGTGCTAGTGGTATAGCGGGAGGGCCCTCCGATACGCAGTATTTT.

This clone was counted only a few times. The chain carries TRBV18 and TRBJ1-1, with D unclear. Per the germline V gene, CDR1 is KGHSH and CDR2 is LQKENI. The V end lost 0 bases, the J end lost 0 bases, and 8 bases lay between the germline ends. The CDR3 is 15 residues long. The CDR3 coding sequence is TGTGCCAGCTCACCACCGCGTCTCATGAACACTGAAGCTTTCTTT. It codes for CASSPPRLMNTEAFF. Full variable domain (remainder filled in from reference TRBV18 and TRBJ1-1): NAGVMQNPRHLVRRRGQEARLRCSPMKGHSHVYWYRQLPEEGLKFMVYLQKENIIDESGMPKERFSAEFPKEGPSILRIQQVVRGDSAAYFCASSPPRLMNTEAFFGQGTRLTVV.

The V gene is TRBV5-5, the J gene TRBJ2-1; TRBD2 is a possible D gene (6 bases). This CDR3 has 16 residues. V was cut by 0 bases and J by 2 bases, with 12 bases left in between. Germline CDR1 and CDR2: SGHKS and YYEKEE (reference sequence). The CDR3 nucleotides read TGTGCCAGCAGCTTGGCTGGGGGGAATACCTACAATGAGCAGTTCTTC. Translating gives CASSLAGGNTYNEQFF.

The rearrangement joins TRBV6-6 to TRBJ1-3, with TRBD1 as a possible D gene (5 bases). CDR3 size: 13 residues. Germline CDR1 and CDR2: MNHNY and SVGAGI (reference sequence). V lost 5 bases and J 4 bases, leaving 9 bases between the germline ends. CDR3 bases: TGTGCCAGCAGTGGGGGGAACGGAAACACCATATATTTT. Its translation: CASSGGNGNTIYF.

The rearrangement links TRBV5-1 to TRBJ2-7; D is possibly TRBD1 or TRBD2 (5 bases each). Between the trimmed V and J ends, which lost 0 bases and 0 bases, there was a span of 10 bases. Germline assignment: CDR1 SGHRS and CDR2 YFSETQ. The CDR3 consists of 15 residues. The CDR3 DNA is TGCGCCAGCAGCTTGGGTCGGGACCCCTCCTACGAGCAGTACTTC. Its translation is CASSLGRDPSYEQYF.

About this clone: Sequence at one end of the junction differs from germline and may be a read error. The chain joins TRBV6-6 to TRBJ1-1, with 9 bases fitting TRBD1. Germline CDR1 reads MNHNY; CDR2 reads SVGAGI (reference sequence). CDR3 length: 15 residues. CDR3 sequence: CASIGTGRENAEAFF. The CDR3 nucleotides read TGTGCCAGCATAGGGACAGGGCGGGAGAACGCTGAAGCTTTCTTT.

A few counts support this clone. At the DNA level, this CDR3 is encoded by other sequences in the same sample as well. The J gene is TRBJ1-5, the V gene TRBV28; 11 bases fit TRBD1. Per the germline V gene, CDR1 is MDHEN and CDR2 is SYDVKM. V dropped 6 bases and J dropped 7; count of bases not matched to a gene: 5. The CDR3 runs to 14 residues. DNA for the CDR3: TGTGCCAGCAGCCCTGGGACAGGGGGACAGCCCCAGCATTTT. This encodes CASSPGTGGQPQHF. Supplemented by reference TRBV28 and TRBJ1-5, the full variable domain reads DVKVTQSSRYLVKRTGEKVFLECVQDMDHENMFWYRQDPGLGLRLIYFSYDVKMKEKGDIPEGYSVSREKKERFSLILESASTNQTSMYLCASSPGTGGQPQHFGDGTRLSIL.

The chain employs TRBV7-9 and TRBJ2-7; the match to TRBD2 covers 8 bases. The J segment lost 3 bases and the V segment lost 5 bases, leaving 9 bases of the junction unmatched. Germline-derived CDR1 and CDR2 are SEHNR and FQNEAQ (reference sequence). This CDR3 is built from 15 residues. CDR3 sequence (DNA): TGTGCCAGCAGCCGCGGGCGGGGGGCGGTCTACGAGCAGTACTTC. It yields the protein CASSRGRGAVYEQYF. Variable domain in full (rest from reference TRBV7-9 and TRBJ2-7): DTGVSQNPRHKITKRGQNVTFRCDPISEHNRLYWYRQTLGQGPEFLTYFQNEAQLEKSRLLSDRFSAERPKGSFSTLEIQRTEQGDSAMYLCASSRGRGAVYEQYFGPGTRLTVT.

The chain couples TRBV27 to TRBJ1-1; D gene unclear. V lost 6 bases and J lost 3, with 17 bases in between. There are 15 residues in the CDR3. Germline lookup yields CDR1 MNHEY and CDR2 SMNVEV (reference sequence). The CDR3 region is CASRYLRSGYTEAFF. CDR3 DNA: TGTGCCAGCAGATATCTTCGGAGTGGGTACACTGAAGCTTTCTTT.